Presented here are 26 T cell receptor beta chains from one specimen sequenced in a study of graft-versus-host responses after intestinal transplantation. Generated by immunoSEQ multiplex PCR, the TCRdb table keeps only in-frame clones and is missing some. Of some 45,000 clones listed, roughly 91% are singletons. The specimen was PBMCs, collected 524 days after transplant. These receptors came from a human patient who received an intestinal transplant, so some T cells may come from the graft donor.

The chain is built from TRBV28 and TRBJ2-1, with 10 bases that match TRBD2. The CDR3 sequence is 15 residues long. Germline CDR1 MDHEN, CDR2 SYDVKM. With 6 bases clipped from V and 9 bases from J, the junction kept 11 bases outside the gene matches. In DNA, the CDR3 is TGTGCCAGCAGCCAACTAGCGGGATATTTCACTGAGCAGTTCTTC. Translated, it gives CASSQLAGYFTEQFF.

For this clone: The junction departs from germline at one end; a sequencing error may be responsible. The chain is built from TRBV6-1 and TRBJ2-7; 11 nucleotides agree with TRBD2. The CDR3 has 16 residues. The germline V gene has CDR1 MNHNS and CDR2 SASEGT. The CDR3 region is CAISGKVAGGPNEQYF. In DNA, the CDR3 is TGTGCCATCAGTGGTAAGGTAGCGGGAGGGCCCAACGAGCAGTACTTC.

This clone is a singleton in its sample. The chain is built from TRBV7-2 and TRBJ2-3; 9 nucleotides match TRBD2. After removal of 1 base from V and 2 bases from J, the junction contained 4 bases not matched to a gene. This CDR3 is built from 16 residues. Germline assignment: CDR1 SGHTA and CDR2 FQGNSA. The CDR3 nucleotides are TGTGCCAGCAGCTTAGTTTTAGCGGGAGCCACAGATACGCAGTATTTT. Amino acid sequence: CASSLVLAGATDTQYF.

The chain joins TRBV6-1 to TRBJ1-3; D call uncertain. CDR3 length: 14 amino acids. The V gene lost 2 bases and the J gene lost 2 bases, with 7 bases spanning the gap. Per germline, CDR1 MNHNS and CDR2 SASEGT. The chain's CDR3 is CASSERTAGNTIYF. CDR3 in DNA: TGTGCCAGCAGTGAACGGACTGCTGGAAACACCATATATTTT.

The chain is built from TRBV7-9 and TRBJ1-5, with D uncertain. This CDR3 contains 14 residues. V lost 1 base, J lost 4 bases, and 8 bases lay in between. Germline lookup yields CDR1 SEHNR and CDR2 FQNEAQ (reference sequence). The CDR3 region has the DNA TGTGCCAGCAGCTTAGGATGGGGAAATCAGCCCCAGCATTTT. It specifies CASSLGWGNQPQHF.

The chain couples TRBV29-1 to TRBJ2-3; D is uncertain. The CDR3 has 13 residues. Looked up from germline, CDR1 is SQVTM and CDR2 is ANQGSEA. V gave up 3 bases and J gave up 2 bases, with 9 bases separating them. CDR3 protein: CSVDSGDTDTQYF. Written as DNA, the CDR3 is TGCAGCGTTGATTCCGGAGACACAGATACGCAGTATTTT.

The chain is built from TRBV29-1 and TRBJ1-1, with D possibly TRBD1 on 5 matching bases. CDR3 length: 11 amino acids. Germline lookup yields CDR1 SQVTM and CDR2 ANQGSEA. The CDR3 sequence is CSLNRGPEAFF. Written as DNA, the CDR3 is TGCAGTCTTAATCGGGGACCTGAAGCTTTCTTT.

V gene TRBV28 combines with J gene TRBJ1-2; D is unclear. V lost 6 bases and J lost 4, with 15 bases in between. This CDR3 is 14 amino acids long. Germline values: CDR1 MDHEN, CDR2 SYDVKM. Here the CDR3 DNA reads TGTGCCAGCAGCAATCCCAGGAATTCCTATGGCTACACCTTC. Its translation is CASSNPRNSYGYTF.

This clone is a singleton in its sample. The rearrangement joins TRBV19 to TRBJ2-3, with 7 bases identical to TRBD1. The CDR3 runs 16 residues. The J segment lost 0 bases and the V segment lost 4 bases, leaving 7 bases of the junction unmatched. Germline V gives CDR1 LNHDA, CDR2 SQIVND (reference sequence). The CDR3 region has the DNA TGTGCCAGTAGTACGGAAGGGGACAGTAGCACAGATACGCAGTATTTT. This gives the protein CASSTEGDSSTDTQYF. Full variable domain (remainder filled in from reference TRBV19 and TRBJ2-3): DGGITQSPKYLFRKEGQNVTLSCEQNLNHDAMYWYRQDPGQGLRLIYYSQIVNDFQKGDIAEGYSVSREKKESFPLTVTSAQKNPTAFYLCASSTEGDSSTDTQYFGPGTRLTVL.

The gene calls are TRBV5-4 and TRBJ2-7; 7 positions agree with TRBD1. J gave up 2 bases and V 0 bases, and 2 bases lay outside the gene matches. This CDR3 spans 14 amino acids. The germline V gene encodes CDR1 SGHNT and CDR2 YYREEE (reference sequence). CDR3 residues: CASSLGQGAYEQYF. DNA of the CDR3: TGTGCCAGCAGCTTGGGGCAGGGGGCCTACGAGCAGTACTTC.

The chain links TRBV5-4 to TRBJ2-2; the match to TRBD2 covers 9 bases. Germline assignment: CDR1 SGHNT and CDR2 YYREEE (reference sequence). V lost 0 bases and J lost 2; bases outside the gene matches: 2. The CDR3 totals 16 residues. The CDR3 region has the DNA TGTGCCAGCAGCTTGGGACTAGCGGCCAACACCGGGGAGCTGTTTTTT. Translated, it gives CASSLGLAANTGELFF.

The chain recombines TRBV18 with TRBJ2-7; D gene uncertain. This CDR3 region has 12 residues. Germline V gives CDR1 KGHSH, CDR2 LQKENI. The V end was cut by 2 bases, the J end by 2 bases, with 4 bases between. Here the CDR3 reads CASSPDTYEQYF. In DNA, the CDR3 is TGTGCCAGCTCACCAGACACCTACGAGCAGTACTTC.

The genes are TRBV5-4 and TRBJ2-7; no clear D gene. Trimming took 1 base from V and 3 from J, leaving 8 bases between them. Germline CDR1 and CDR2: SGHNT and YYREEE (reference sequence). This CDR3 contains 13 residues. The DNA for the CDR3 is TGTGCCAGCAGCTTGTCCAACAGCTACGAGCAGTACTTC. This gives the protein CASSLSNSYEQYF.

This chain uses TRBV4-2 with TRBJ1-2; D not resolved. Per the germline V gene, CDR1 is LGHNA and CDR2 is YNFKEQ. The CDR3 is made up of 13 amino acids. V lost 0 bases and J 4 bases, leaving 6 bases between the germline ends. The CDR3 protein is CASSQDLSYGYTF. CDR3 nucleotides: TGTGCCAGCAGCCAAGATTTGTCCTATGGCTACACCTTC.

The chain uses TRBV19 and TRBJ2-3, with 11 bases fitting TRBD2. Germline V gives CDR1 LNHDA, CDR2 SQIVND (reference sequence). The CDR3 spans 13 residues. Losses at the gene ends were 6 bases for V and 4 bases for J; bases not matched to a gene: 0. The DNA for the CDR3 is TGTGCCAGTAGACTAGCGGGAGCAGATACGCAGTATTTT. Protein product: CASRLAGADTQYF. The full variable domain, in which reference TRBV19 and TRBJ2-3 provide the parts outside the CDR3, is DGGITQSPKYLFRKEGQNVTLSCEQNLNHDAMYWYRQDPGQGLRLIYYSQIVNDFQKGDIAEGYSVSREKKESFPLTVTSAQKNPTAFYLCASRLAGADTQYFGPGTRLTVL.

The rearrangement joins TRBV19 to TRBJ2-2; perhaps TRBD2 as D (5 bases). This CDR3 is 14 amino acids long. V was cut by 2 bases and J by 3 bases, with 7 bases left in between. CDR1 is LNHDA, CDR2 SQIVND, per germline (reference sequence). CDR3 amino acids: CASSIRRDTGELFF. The CDR3 region has the DNA TGTGCCAGTAGTATAAGGCGGGACACCGGGGAGCTGTTTTTT.

V and J are TRBV13 and TRBJ2-5; 7 bases agree with TRBD2. The J segment lost 5 bases and the V segment lost 4 bases, leaving 13 bases of the junction unmatched. CDR1 and CDR2 (germline): PRHDT, FYEKMQ (reference sequence). The CDR3 length is 16 residues. CDR3 DNA: TGTGCCAGCAGCTCCCACTCTAGCGGAGCGACGGAGACCCAGTACTTC. This gives the protein CASSSHSSGATETQYF.

This clone appeared once. J is TRBJ2-5 and V is TRBV19; D uncertain. Germline V gene data show CDR1 as LNHDA and CDR2 as SQIVND (reference sequence). The length of the CDR3 is 14 residues. Trimming removed 2 bases from V and 2 bases from J, with 9 bases in between. CDR3: CASSIRHFQETQYF. The CDR3 DNA reads TGTGCCAGTAGTATACGACATTTTCAAGAGACCCAGTACTTC.

The V call is TRBV7-2, the J call TRBJ2-7; D not certain. This CDR3 comprises 14 residues. Trimming stripped 5 bases from V and 2 bases from J, with 13 bases between. Germline V CDR1 and CDR2: SGHTA, FQGNSA. The CDR3 DNA is TGTGCCAGCAGCCCCCGTTTGGGTACCTACGAGCAGTACTTC. Its protein product is CASSPRLGTYEQYF. Looking up the rest from reference TRBV7-2 and TRBJ2-7 gives the full variable domain: GAGVSQSPSNKVTEKGKDVELRCDPISGHTALYWYRQSLGQGLEFLIYFQGNSAPDKSGLPSDRFSAERTGGSVSTLTIQRTQQEDSAVYLCASSPRLGTYEQYFGPGTRLTVT.

This clone occurred once. The chain recombines TRBV7-2 with TRBJ2-7; 11 bases are a match to TRBD1. Per the germline V gene, CDR1 is SGHTA and CDR2 is FQGNSA. The V and J ends lost 4 bases and 3 bases, in that order; junction bases with no gene match: 2. CDR3 size: 14 residues. DNA for the CDR3: TGTGCCAGCAGCTCCGGGACAGGGGGCTACGAGCAGTACTTC. This gives the protein CASSSGTGGYEQYF.

The CDR3 DNA sequence: TGTGCCAGCAGTCAACTAGCGGAAGAGACCCAGTACTTC. Encoded protein: CASSQLAEETQYF. The genes are TRBV6-5 and TRBJ2-5; 8 nucleotides align to TRBD2. CDR3 length: 13 residues. Germline CDR1 reads MNHEY; CDR2 reads SVGAGI. V was clipped by 5 bases and J by 3 bases; unmatched bases: 2.

The chain employs TRBV9 and TRBJ2-7; D gene uncertain. V was shortened by 3 bases and J by 2 bases, with 9 bases between the two germline ends. The CDR3 length is 13 residues. Germline lookup yields CDR1 SGDLS and CDR2 YYNGEE. The CDR3 loop is CASSEGFTYEQYF. CDR3 bases: TGTGCCAGCAGCGAGGGATTTACCTACGAGCAGTACTTC.

The chain employs TRBV20-1 and TRBJ1-2, with D possibly being TRBD1 (5 bases). This CDR3 is built from 11 residues. Trimming removed 6 bases at V and 4 bases at J, with 9 bases between. The germline CDR1 and CDR2 sequences are DFQATT and SNEGSKA (reference sequence). CDR3 nucleotides: TGCAGTGCCTATAGGGGCTATGGCTACACCTTC. Amino acids: CSAYRGYGYTF.

This sequence joins TRBV30 and TRBJ2-1; D gene unclear. In germline, CDR1 is GTSNPN, CDR2 SVGIG (reference sequence). The CDR3 loop spans 12 amino acids. V was cut by 8 bases and J by 6 bases, with 14 bases left in between. The CDR3 DNA reads TGTGCCCGAACAGCAGGCGGCAATGAGCAGTTCTTC. Encoded protein: CARTAGGNEQFF.

This chain uses TRBV28 with TRBJ2-2; unclear D gene. V lost 4 bases, J lost 4 bases, and 19 bases lay in between. This CDR3 spans 17 amino acids. Germline CDR1 and CDR2: MDHEN and SYDVKM. As DNA, the CDR3 is TGTGCCAGCAGTTCGCTCCTACTTTCCAGGCCCACCGGGGAGCTGTTTTTT. This translates into CASSSLLLSRPTGELFF. Combining the CDR3 with reference TRBV28 and TRBJ2-2 gives the whole variable domain DVKVTQSSRYLVKRTGEKVFLECVQDMDHENMFWYRQDPGLGLRLIYFSYDVKMKEKGDIPEGYSVSREKKERFSLILESASTNQTSMYLCASSSLLLSRPTGELFFGEGSRLTVL.

This clone was seen only once. The V and J genes are TRBV18 and TRBJ2-3; no firm D call. The germline CDR1 and CDR2 sequences are KGHSH and LQKENI. Trimming removed 2 bases from V and 3 bases from J, with 12 bases in between. This CDR3 comprises 15 residues. The CDR3 region has the DNA TGTGCCAGCTCACCATCGGTACATAAGACAGATACGCAGTATTTT. Protein product: CASSPSVHKTDTQYF.